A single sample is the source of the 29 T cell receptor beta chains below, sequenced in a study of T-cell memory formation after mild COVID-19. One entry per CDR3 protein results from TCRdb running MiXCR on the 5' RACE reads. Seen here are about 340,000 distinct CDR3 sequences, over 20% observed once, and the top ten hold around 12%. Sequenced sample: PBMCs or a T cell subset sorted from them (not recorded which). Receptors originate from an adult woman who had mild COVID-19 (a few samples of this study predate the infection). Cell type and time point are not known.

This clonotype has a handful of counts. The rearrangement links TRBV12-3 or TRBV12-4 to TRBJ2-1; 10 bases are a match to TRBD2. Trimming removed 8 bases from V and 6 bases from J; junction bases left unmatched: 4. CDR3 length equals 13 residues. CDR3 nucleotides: TGTGCCAGCCGGCCTAGCGGGGGCAATGAGCAGTTCTTC. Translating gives CASRPSGGNEQFF.

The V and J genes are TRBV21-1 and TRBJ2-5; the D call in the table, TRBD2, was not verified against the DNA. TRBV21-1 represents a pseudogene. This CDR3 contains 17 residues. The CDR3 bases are TGTGCCAGCCTATTCGGACTAGCGGGAGAGGGATTGGAGACCCAGTACTTC. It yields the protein CASLFGLAGEGLETQYF.

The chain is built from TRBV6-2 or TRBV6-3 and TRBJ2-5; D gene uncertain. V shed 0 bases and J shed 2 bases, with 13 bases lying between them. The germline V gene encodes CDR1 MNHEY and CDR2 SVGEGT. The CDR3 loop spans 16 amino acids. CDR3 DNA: TGTGCCAGCAGTTACTCGAGACACCCGCAGCAAGAGACCCAGTACTTC. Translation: CASSYSRHPQQETQYF.

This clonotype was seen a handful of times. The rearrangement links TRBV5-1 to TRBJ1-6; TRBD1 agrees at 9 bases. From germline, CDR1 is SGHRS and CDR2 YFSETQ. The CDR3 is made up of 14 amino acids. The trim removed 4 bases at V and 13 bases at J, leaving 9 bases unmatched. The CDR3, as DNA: TGCGCCAGCAGCCGCGGGACAGGGTATCAGCCCCTCCACTTT. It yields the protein CASSRGTGYQPLHF.

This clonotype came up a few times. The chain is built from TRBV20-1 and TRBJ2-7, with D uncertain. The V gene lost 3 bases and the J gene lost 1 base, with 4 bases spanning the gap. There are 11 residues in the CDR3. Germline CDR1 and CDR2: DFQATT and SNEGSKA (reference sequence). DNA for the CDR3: TGCAGTGCTAGGTGGTCCTACGAGCAGTACTTC. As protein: CSARWSYEQYF.

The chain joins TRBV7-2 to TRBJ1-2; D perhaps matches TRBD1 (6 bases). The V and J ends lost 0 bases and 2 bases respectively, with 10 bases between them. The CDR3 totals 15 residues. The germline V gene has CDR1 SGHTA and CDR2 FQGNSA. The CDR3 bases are TGTGCCAGCAGCTTAGCTAAGGGACAAAACTATGGCTACACCTTC. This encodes CASSLAKGQNYGYTF.

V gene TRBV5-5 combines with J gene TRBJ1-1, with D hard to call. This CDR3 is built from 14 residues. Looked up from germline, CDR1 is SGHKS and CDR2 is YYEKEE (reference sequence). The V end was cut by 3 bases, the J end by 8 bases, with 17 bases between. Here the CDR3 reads CASSSIRFRLEAFF. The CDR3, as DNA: TGTGCCAGCAGCTCCATACGTTTCCGTCTGGAAGCTTTCTTT.

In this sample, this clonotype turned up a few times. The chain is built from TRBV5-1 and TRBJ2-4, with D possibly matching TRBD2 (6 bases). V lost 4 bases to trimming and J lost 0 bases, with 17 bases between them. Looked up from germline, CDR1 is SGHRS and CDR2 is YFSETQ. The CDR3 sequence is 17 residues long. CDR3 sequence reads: CASSDMGLAIAKNIQYF. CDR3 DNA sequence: TGCGCCAGCAGCGATATGGGACTGGCGATAGCCAAAAACATTCAGTACTTC.

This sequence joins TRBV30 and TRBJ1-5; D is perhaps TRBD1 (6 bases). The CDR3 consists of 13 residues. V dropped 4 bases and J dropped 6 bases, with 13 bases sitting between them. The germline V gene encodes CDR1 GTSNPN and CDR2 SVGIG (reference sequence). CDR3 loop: CAWTGQGSQPQHF. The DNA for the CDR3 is TGTGCCTGGACGGGACAAGGTTCTCAGCCCCAGCATTTT.

This chain's CDR3 is CSADRGRETQYF. CDR3 DNA sequence: TGCAGCGCCGACCGGGGACGGGAGACCCAGTACTTC. The rearrangement links TRBV29-1 to TRBJ2-5; perhaps D is TRBD1 or TRBD2 (5 bases each). The length of the CDR3 is 12 residues. The V end lost 7 bases, the J end lost 5 bases, and 14 bases lay between the germline ends. Germline loops: CDR1 SQVTM, CDR2 ANQGSEA.

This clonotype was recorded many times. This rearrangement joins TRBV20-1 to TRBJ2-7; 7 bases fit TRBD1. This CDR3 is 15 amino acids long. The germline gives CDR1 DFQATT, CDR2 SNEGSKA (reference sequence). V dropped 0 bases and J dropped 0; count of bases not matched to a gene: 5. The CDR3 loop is CSARDKYRGSYEQYF. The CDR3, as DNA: TGCAGTGCTAGAGATAAGTACAGGGGCTCCTACGAGCAGTACTTC.

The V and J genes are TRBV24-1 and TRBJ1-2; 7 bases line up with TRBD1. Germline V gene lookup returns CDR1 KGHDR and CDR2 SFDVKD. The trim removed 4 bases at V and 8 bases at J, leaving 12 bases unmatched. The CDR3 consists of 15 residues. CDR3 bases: TGTGCCACCAGTGACACCGGATCGGGACAGCGAGGCTACACCTTC. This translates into CATSDTGSGQRGYTF.

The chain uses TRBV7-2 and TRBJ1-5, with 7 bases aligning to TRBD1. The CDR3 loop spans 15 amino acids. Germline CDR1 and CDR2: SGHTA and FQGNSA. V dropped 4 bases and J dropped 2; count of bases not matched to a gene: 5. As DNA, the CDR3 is TGTGCCAGCAGCTCCGGGACAGCCCGCAATCAGCCCCAGCATTTT. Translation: CASSSGTARNQPQHF.

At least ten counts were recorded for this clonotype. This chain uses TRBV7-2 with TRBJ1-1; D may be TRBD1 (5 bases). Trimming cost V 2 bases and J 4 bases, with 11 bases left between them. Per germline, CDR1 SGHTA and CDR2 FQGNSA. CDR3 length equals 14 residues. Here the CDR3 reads CASSLQGMGTEAFF. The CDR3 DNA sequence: TGTGCCAGCAGCTTACAGGGTATGGGCACTGAAGCTTTCTTT.

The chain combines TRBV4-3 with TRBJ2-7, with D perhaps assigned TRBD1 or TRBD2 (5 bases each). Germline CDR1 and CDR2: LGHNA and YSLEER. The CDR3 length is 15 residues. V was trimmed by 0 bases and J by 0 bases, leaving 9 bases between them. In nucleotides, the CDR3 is TGCGCCAGCAGCCAAGAGGTGGGGGACTCCTACGAGCAGTACTTC. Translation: CASSQEVGDSYEQYF.

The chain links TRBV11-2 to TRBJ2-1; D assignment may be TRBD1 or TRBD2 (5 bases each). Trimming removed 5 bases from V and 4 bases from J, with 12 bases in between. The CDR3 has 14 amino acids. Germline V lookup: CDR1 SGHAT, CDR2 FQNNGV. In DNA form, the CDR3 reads TGTGCCAGCAGCACCGGGACCCAGTACAATGAGCAGTTCTTC. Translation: CASSTGTQYNEQFF. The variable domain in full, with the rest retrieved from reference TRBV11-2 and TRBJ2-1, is EAGVAQSPRYKIIEKRQSVAFWCNPISGHATLYWYQQILGQGPKLLIQFQNNGVVDDSQLPKDRFSAERLKGVDSTLKIQPAKLEDSAVYLCASSTGTQYNEQFFGPGTRLTVL.

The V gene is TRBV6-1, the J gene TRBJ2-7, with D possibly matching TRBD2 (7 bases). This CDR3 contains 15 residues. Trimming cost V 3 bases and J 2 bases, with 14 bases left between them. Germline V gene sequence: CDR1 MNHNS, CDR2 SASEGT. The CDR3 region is CASSEGAGRAYEQYF. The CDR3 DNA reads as TGTGCCAGCAGTGAGGGGGCAGGGAGGGCCTACGAGCAGTACTTC.

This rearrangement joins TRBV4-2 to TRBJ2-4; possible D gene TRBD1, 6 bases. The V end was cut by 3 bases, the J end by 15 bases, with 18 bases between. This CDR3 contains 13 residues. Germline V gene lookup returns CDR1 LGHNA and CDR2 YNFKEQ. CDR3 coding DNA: TGTGCCAGCAGCCAGACTACAGGGTCCCCTTCGTACTTC. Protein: CASSQTTGSPSYF.

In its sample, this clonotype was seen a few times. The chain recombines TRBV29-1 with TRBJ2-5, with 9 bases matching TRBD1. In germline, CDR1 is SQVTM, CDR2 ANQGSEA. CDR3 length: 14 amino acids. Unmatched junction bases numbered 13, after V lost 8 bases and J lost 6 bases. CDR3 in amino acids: CSIGTGIRVKTQYF. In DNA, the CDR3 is TGCAGCATCGGGACAGGGATCCGAGTGAAGACCCAGTACTTC.

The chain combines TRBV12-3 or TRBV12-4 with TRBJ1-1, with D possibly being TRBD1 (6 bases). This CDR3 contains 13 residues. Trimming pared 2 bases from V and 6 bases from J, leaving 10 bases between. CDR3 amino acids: CASSLLPGAEAFF. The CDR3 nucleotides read TGTGCCAGCAGTTTACTTCCAGGGGCTGAAGCTTTCTTT.

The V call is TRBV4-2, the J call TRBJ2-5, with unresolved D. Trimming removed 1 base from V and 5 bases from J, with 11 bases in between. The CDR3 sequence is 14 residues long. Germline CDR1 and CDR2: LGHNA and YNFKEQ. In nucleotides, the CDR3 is TGTGCCAGCAGCCAAGTGGGTTCCGGGGAGACCCAGTACTTC. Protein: CASSQVGSGETQYF.

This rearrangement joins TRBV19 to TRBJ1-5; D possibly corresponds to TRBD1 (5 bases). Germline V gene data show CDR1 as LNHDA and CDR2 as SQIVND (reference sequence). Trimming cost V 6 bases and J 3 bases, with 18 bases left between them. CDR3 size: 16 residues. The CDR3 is CASSHPWGNFNQPQHF. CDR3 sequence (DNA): TGTGCCAGTAGCCATCCCTGGGGGAATTTCAATCAGCCCCAGCATTTT.

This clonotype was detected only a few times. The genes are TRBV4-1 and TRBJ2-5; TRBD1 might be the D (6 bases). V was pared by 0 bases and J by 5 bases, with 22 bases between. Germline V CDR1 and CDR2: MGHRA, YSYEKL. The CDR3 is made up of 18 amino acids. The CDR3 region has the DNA TGCGCCAGCAGCCAAGACCTGGACAGCCGTCTAGTCCCGGAGACCCAGTACTTC. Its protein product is CASSQDLDSRLVPETQYF.

CDR3 nucleotides: TGCGCCAGCAGCGACCTGACAGGGGGGGTCTACACCTTC. It yields the protein CASSDLTGGVYTF. The rearrangement links TRBV5-1 to TRBJ1-2; 9 nucleotides line up with TRBD1. V lost 4 bases and J lost 10; bases outside the gene matches: 8. Germline V gives CDR1 SGHRS, CDR2 YFSETQ. The length of the CDR3 is 13 residues. Together with reference TRBV5-1 and TRBJ1-2, the CDR3 gives the full variable domain: KAGVTQTPRYLIKTRGQQVTLSCSPISGHRSVSWYQQTPGQGLQFLFEYFSETQRNKGNFPGRFSGRQFSNSRSEMNVSTLELGDSALYLCASSDLTGGVYTFGSGTRLTVV.

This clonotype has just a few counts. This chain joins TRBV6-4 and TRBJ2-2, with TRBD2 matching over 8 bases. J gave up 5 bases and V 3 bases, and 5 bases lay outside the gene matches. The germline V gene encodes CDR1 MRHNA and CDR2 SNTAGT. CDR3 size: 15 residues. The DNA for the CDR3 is TGTGCCAGCAGTGAGACGGGCGGGAGGACCGGGGAGCTGTTTTTT. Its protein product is CASSETGGRTGELFF.

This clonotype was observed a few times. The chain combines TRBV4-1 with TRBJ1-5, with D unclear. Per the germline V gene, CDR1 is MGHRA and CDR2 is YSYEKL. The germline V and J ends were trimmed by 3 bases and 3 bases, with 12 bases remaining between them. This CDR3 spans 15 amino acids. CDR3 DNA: TGCGCCAGCAGCCATGAGTCAGAGACCAATCAGCCCCAGCATTTT. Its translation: CASSHESETNQPQHF.

The DNA of the CDR3 is TGTGCCAGCAGTTTAGTCCCCCGGCAGTATTTT. It yields the protein CASSLVPRQYF. V is TRBV12-3 or TRBV12-4 and J is TRBJ2-3, with D unclear. The CDR3 contains 11 residues. V lost 1 base, J lost 11 bases, and 7 bases lay in between.

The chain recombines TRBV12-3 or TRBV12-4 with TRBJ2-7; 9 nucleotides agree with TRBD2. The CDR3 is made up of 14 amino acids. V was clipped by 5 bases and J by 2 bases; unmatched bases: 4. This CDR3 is CASSMTSGPYEQYF. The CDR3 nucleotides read TGTGCCAGCAGTATGACTAGCGGACCCTACGAGCAGTACTTC.

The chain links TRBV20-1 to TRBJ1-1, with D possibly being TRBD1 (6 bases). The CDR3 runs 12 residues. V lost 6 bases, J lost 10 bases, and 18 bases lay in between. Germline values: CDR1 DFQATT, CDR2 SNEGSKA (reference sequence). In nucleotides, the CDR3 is TGCAGTGCCCGCTCAGGGGTCGGGGTAGCTTTCTTT. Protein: CSARSGVGVAFF.